Sequencing of this T cell receptor (beta chain) was carried out in a study of early T cells in non-severe SARS-CoV-2 infection. For the study at large: Investigators sequenced bulk RNA drawn from unsorted whole blood, and chains remained unpaired. Points from the study as a whole: Matching with VDJdb favored anti-spike CD8 responses (missing private and CD4 specificities).

Unique molecular identifiers tagged individual cDNA molecules. Each CDR3 protein gets one entry after TCRdb re-called the 5' RACE reads with MiXCR. The sample has about 60,000 distinct CDR3 sequences; approximately 9% are singletons. This clonotype appeared many times. As yet, its antigen is unknown. The CDR3 runs to 15 residues. Germline CDR1 reads SGHTA; CDR2 reads FQGNSA. V lost 5 bases and J lost 8, with 18 bases in between. This clonotype was sampled from an adult who was a healthcare worker with PCR-confirmed SARS-CoV-2 infection or an uninfected control (not recorded which). Sequencing was performed on whole blood. The gene calls are TRBV7-2 and TRBJ1-4, with D perhaps matching TRBD1 (5 bases). In nucleotides, the CDR3 is TGTGCCAGCAGCCAGGGAGGGAGTGCAGGCGAAAAACTGTTTTTT. The encoded protein is CASSQGGSAGEKLFF. Looking up the rest from reference TRBV7-2 and TRBJ1-4 gives the full variable domain: GAGVSQSPSNKVTEKGKDVELRCDPISGHTALYWYRQSLGQGLEFLIYFQGNSAPDKSGLPSDRFSAERTGGSVSTLTIQRTQQEDSAVYLCASSQGGSAGEKLFFGSGTQLSVL.